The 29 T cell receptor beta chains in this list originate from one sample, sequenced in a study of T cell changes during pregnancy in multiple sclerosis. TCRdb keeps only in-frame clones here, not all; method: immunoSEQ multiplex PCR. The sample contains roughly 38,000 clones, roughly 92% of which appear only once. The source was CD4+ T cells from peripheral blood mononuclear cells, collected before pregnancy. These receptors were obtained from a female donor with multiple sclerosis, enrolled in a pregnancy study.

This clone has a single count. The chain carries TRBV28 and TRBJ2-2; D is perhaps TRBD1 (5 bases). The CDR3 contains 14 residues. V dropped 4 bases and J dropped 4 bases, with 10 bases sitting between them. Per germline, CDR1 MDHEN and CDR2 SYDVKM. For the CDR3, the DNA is TGTGCCAGCAGTTCCCCGACAGTCACCGGGGAGCTGTTTTTT. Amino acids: CASSSPTVTGELFF.

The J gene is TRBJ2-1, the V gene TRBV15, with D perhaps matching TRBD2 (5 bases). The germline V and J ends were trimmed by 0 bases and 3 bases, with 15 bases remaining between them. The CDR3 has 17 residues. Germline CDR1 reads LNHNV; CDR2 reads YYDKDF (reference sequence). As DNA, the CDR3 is TGTGCCACCAGCAGAGATTTAGTGGGAGTAAGCTACAATGAGCAGTTCTTC. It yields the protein CATSRDLVGVSYNEQFF.

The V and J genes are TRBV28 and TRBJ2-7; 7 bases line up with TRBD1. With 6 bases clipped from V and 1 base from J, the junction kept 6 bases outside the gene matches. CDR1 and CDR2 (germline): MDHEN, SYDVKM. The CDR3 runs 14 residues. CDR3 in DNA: TGTGCCAGCAGGAGGGGGCTAGGATCCTACGAGCAGTACTTC. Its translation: CASRRGLGSYEQYF.

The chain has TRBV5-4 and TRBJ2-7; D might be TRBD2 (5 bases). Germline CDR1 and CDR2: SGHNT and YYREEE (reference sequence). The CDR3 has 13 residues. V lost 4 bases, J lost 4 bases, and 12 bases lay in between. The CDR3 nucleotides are TGTGCCAGCAGCGAGAAGCGAGGGTACGAGCAGTACTTC. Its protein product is CASSEKRGYEQYF. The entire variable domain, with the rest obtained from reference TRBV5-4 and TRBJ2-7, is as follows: ETGVTQSPTHLIKTRGQQVTLRCSSQSGHNTVSWYQQALGQGPQFIFQYYREEENGRGNFPPRFSGLQFPNYSSELNVNALELDDSALYLCASSEKRGYEQYFGPGTRLTVT.

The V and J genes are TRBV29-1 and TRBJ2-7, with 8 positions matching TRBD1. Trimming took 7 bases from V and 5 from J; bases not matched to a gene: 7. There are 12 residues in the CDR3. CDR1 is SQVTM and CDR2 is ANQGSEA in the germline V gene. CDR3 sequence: CSARQGLHEQYF. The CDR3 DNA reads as TGCAGCGCCCGACAGGGGTTACACGAGCAGTACTTC.

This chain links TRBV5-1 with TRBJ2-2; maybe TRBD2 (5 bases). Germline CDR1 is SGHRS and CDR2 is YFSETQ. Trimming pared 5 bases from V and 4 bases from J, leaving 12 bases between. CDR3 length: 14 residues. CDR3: CASRPPGSTGELFF. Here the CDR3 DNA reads TGCGCCAGCAGACCCCCGGGATCCACCGGGGAGCTGTTTTTT. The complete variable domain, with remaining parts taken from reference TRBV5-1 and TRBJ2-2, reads KAGVTQTPRYLIKTRGQQVTLSCSPISGHRSVSWYQQTPGQGLQFLFEYFSETQRNKGNFPGRFSGRQFSNSRSEMNVSTLELGDSALYLCASRPPGSTGELFFGEGSRLTVL.

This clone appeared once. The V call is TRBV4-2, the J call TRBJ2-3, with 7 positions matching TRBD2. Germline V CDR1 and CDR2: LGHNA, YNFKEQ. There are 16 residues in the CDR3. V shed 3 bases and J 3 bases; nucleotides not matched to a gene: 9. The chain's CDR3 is CASSQTGLGRTDTQYF. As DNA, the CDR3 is TGTGCCAGCAGCCAGACTGGACTAGGGCGAACAGATACGCAGTATTTT.

The CDR3 DNA reads as TGTGCCAGCAGCTCTTGGGGAGTCGCGAACACCGGGGAGCTGTTTTTT. It encodes CASSSWGVANTGELFF. This chain joins TRBV7-9 and TRBJ2-2; tentative D call: TRBD2 (5 bases). Germline V gene sequence: CDR1 SEHNR, CDR2 FQNEAQ (reference sequence). The CDR3 has 16 residues. Trimming cost V 4 bases and J 0 bases, with 12 bases left between them.

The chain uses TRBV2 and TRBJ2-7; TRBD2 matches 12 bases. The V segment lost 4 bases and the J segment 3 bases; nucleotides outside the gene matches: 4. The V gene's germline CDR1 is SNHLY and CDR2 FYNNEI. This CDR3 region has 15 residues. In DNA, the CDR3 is TGTGCCAGCAGTGTTCGACTAGCGGGAGTCTACGAGCAGTACTTC. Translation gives CASSVRLAGVYEQYF.

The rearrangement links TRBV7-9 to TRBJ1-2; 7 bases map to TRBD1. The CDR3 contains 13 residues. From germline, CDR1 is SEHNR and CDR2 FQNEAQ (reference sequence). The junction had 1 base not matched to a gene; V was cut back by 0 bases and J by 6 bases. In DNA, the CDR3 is TGTGCCAGCAGCTTAGCAACAGGGGATGGCTACACCTTC. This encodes CASSLATGDGYTF.

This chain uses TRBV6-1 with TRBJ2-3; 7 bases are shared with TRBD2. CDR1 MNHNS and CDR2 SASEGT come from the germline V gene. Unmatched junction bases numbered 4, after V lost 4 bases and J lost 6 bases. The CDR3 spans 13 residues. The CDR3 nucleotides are TGTGCCAGCAGTGCCTACGGGGGGGATACGCAGTATTTT. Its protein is CASSAYGGDTQYF.

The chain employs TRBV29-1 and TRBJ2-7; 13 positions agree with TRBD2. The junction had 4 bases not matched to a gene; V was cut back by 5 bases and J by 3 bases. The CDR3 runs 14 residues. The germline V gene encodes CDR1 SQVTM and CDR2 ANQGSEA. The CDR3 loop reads CSVTSGRGHYEQYF. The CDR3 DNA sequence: TGCAGCGTTACTAGCGGGAGGGGACACTACGAGCAGTACTTC.

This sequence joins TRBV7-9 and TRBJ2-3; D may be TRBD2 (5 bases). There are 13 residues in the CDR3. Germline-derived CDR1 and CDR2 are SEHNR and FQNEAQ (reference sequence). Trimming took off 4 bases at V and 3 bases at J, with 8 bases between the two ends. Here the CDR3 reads CASSYGGTDTQYF. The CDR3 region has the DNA TGTGCCAGCAGCTACGGAGGTACAGATACGCAGTATTTT.

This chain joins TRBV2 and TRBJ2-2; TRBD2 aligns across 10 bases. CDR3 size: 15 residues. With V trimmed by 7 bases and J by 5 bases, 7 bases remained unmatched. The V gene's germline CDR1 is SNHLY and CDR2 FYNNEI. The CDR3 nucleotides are TGTGCCAGCACCCAGACTAGCGGGCTTACCGGGGAGCTGTTTTTT. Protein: CASTQTSGLTGELFF.

The CDR3: CASSLRVGGISEQYF. The CDR3 coding sequence is TGTGCCAGCAGCTTGAGGGTCGGGGGAATCTCCGAGCAGTACTTC. The chain combines TRBV7-2 with TRBJ2-7; maybe TRBD2 (6 bases). The CDR3 length is 15 residues. V was cut by 3 bases and J by 6 bases, with 18 bases left in between. From germline, CDR1 is SGHTA and CDR2 FQGNSA.

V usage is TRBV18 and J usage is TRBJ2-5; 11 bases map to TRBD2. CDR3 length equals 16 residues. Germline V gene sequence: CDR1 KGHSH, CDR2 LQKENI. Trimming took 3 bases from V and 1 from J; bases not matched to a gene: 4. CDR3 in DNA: TGTGCCAGCTCACCCATGACTAGCGGGGCCCAAGAGACCCAGTACTTC. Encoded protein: CASSPMTSGAQETQYF.

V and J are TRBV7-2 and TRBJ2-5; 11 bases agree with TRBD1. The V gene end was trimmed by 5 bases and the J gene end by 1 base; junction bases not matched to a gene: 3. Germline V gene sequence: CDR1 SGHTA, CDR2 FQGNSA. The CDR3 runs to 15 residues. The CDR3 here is CASSGQGASQETQYF. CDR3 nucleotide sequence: TGTGCCAGCAGCGGACAGGGGGCTTCCCAAGAGACCCAGTACTTC.

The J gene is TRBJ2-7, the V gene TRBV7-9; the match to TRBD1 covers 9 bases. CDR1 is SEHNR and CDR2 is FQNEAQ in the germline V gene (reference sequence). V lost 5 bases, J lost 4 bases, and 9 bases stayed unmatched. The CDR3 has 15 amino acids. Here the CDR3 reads CASSLRDRDGYEQYF. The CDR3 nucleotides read TGTGCCAGCAGCCTCAGGGACAGGGACGGTTACGAGCAGTACTTC. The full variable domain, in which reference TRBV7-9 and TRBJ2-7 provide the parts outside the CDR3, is DTGVSQNPRHKITKRGQNVTFRCDPISEHNRLYWYRQTLGQGPEFLTYFQNEAQLEKSRLLSDRFSAERPKGSFSTLEIQRTEQGDSAMYLCASSLRDRDGYEQYFGPGTRLTVT.

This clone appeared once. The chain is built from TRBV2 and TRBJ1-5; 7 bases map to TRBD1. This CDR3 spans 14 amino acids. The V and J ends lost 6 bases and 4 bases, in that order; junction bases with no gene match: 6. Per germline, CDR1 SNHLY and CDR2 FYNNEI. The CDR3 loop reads CASRDRVRNQPQHF. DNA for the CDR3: TGTGCCAGCAGAGACAGGGTTCGGAATCAGCCCCAGCATTTT.

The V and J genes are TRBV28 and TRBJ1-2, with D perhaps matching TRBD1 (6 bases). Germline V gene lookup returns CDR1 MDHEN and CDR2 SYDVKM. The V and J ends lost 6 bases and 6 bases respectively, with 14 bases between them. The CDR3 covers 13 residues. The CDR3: CASRRGYSDGYTF. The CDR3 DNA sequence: TGTGCCAGCAGGAGGGGGTATTCGGATGGCTACACCTTC.

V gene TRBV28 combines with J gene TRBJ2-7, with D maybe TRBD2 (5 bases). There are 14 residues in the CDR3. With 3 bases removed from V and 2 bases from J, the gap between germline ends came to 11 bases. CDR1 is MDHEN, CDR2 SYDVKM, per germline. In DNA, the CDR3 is TGTGCCAGCAGTTTCCCGGGAAAACCCTACGAGCAGTACTTC. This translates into CASSFPGKPYEQYF.

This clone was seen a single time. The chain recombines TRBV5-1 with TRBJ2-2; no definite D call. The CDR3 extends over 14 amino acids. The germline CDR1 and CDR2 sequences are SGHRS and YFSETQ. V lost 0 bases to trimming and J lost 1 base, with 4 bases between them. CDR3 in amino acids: CASSLALNTGELFF. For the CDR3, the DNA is TGCGCCAGCAGCTTGGCCTTGAACACCGGGGAGCTGTTTTTT.

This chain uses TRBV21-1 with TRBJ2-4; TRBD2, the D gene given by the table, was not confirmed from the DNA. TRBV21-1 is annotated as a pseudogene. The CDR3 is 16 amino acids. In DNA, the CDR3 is TGTGCCAGCAGCAAAGTAAGCGGGAAAGCCAAAAACATTCAGTACTTC. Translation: CASSKVSGKAKNIQYF.

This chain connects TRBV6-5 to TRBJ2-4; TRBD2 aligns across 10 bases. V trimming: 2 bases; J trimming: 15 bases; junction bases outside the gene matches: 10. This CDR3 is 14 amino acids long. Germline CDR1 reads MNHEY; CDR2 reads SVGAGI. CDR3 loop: CASSYDRLAGARYF. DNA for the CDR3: TGTGCCAGCAGTTACGATCGGCTAGCGGGAGCACGGTACTTC.

DNA for the CDR3: TGTGCCAGCAGTTTATGGATGGGGGGAAGGCGGACAGATACGCAGTATTTT. Protein: CASSLWMGGRRTDTQYF. V and J are TRBV28 and TRBJ2-3; the D gene is possibly TRBD2 (6 bases). The V end was cut by 0 bases, the J end by 3 bases, with 16 bases between. Germline loops: CDR1 MDHEN, CDR2 SYDVKM. The CDR3 length is 17 residues.

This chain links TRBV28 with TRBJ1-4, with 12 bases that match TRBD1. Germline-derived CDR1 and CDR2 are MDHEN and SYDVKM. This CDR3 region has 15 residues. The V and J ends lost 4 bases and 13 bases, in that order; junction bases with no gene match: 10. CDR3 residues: CASSSNRDRGRRLFF. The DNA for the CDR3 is TGTGCCAGCAGTTCCAACCGGGACAGGGGGCGAAGACTGTTTTTT. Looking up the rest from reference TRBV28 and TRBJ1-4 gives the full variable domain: DVKVTQSSRYLVKRTGEKVFLECVQDMDHENMFWYRQDPGLGLRLIYFSYDVKMKEKGDIPEGYSVSREKKERFSLILESASTNQTSMYLCASSSNRDRGRRLFFGSGTQLSVL.

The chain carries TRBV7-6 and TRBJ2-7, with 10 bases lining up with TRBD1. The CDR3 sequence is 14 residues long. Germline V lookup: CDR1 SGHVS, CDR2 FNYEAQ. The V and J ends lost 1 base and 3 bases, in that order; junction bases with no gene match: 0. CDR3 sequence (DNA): TGTGCCAGCAGCTTAGGGGACAGGGGCTACGAGCAGTACTTC. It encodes CASSLGDRGYEQYF.

This CDR3 reads CASTSPAGGPREQYF. The CDR3 region has the DNA TGTGCCAGCACCTCCCCAGCGGGAGGGCCACGCGAGCAGTACTTC. The chain links TRBV28 to TRBJ2-7; 10 nucleotides line up with TRBD2. There are 15 residues in the CDR3. V was pared by 7 bases and J by 6 bases, with 12 bases of the junction left unmatched. In germline, CDR1 is MDHEN, CDR2 SYDVKM.

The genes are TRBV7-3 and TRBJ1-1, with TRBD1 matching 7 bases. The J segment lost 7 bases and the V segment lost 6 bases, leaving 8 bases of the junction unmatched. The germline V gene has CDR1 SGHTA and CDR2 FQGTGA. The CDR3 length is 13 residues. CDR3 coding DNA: TGTGCCAGCAGTCGCGACAGGGTCGGTGAAGCTTTCTTT. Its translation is CASSRDRVGEAFF. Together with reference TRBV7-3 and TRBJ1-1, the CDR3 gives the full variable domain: GAGVSQTPSNKVTEKGKYVELRCDPISGHTALYWYRQSLGQGPEFLIYFQGTGAADDSGLPNDRFFAVRPEGSVSTLKIQRTERGDSAVYLCASSRDRVGEAFFGQGTRLTVV.